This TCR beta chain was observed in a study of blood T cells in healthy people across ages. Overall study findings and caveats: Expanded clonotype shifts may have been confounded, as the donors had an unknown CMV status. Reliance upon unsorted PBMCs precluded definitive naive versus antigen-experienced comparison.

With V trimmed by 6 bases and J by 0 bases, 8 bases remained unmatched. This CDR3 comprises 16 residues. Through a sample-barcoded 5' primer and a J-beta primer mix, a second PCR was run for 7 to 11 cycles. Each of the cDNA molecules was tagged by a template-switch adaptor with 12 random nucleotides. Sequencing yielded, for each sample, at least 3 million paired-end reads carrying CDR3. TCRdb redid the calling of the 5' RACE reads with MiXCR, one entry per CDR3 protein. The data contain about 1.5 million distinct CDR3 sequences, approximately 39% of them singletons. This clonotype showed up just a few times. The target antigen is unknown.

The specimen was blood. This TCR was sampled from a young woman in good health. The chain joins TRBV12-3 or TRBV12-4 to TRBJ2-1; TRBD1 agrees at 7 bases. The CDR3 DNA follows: TGTGCCAGCAGCCGGGGACAGCGGAGCTCCTACAATGAGCAGTTCTTC. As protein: CASSRGQRSSYNEQFF.